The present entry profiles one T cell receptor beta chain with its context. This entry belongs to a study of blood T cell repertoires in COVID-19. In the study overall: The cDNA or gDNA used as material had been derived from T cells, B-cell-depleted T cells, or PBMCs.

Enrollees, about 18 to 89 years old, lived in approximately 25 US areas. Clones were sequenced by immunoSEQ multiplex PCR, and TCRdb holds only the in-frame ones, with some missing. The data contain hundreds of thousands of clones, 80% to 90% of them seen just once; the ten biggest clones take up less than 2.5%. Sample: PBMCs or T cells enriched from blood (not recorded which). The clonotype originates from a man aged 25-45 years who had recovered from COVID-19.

CDR3 sequence (DNA): TGTGCTAGTGGCACCGGGACTACCTACACCGGGGAGCTGTTTTTT. This codes for CASGTGTTYTGELFF. The genes are TRBV12-5 and TRBJ2-2, with TRBD2 matching 7 bases. V gave up 6 bases and J gave up 3 bases; unmatched junction bases: 7. The CDR3 totals 15 residues. Per germline, CDR1 LGHNT and CDR2 FRNRAP.